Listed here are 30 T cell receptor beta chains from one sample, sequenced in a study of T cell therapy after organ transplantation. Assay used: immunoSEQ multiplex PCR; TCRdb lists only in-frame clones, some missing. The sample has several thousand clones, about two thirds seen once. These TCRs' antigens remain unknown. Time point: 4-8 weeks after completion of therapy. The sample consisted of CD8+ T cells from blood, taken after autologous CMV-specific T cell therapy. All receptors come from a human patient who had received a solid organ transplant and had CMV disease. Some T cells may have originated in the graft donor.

CDR3 sequence: CASSQYPDRDDGYTF. The CDR3 nucleotides are TGCGCCAGCAGCCAATACCCGGACAGGGATGATGGCTACACCTTC. V is TRBV4-1 and J is TRBJ1-2; 8 nucleotides agree with TRBD1. V shed 2 bases and J 6 bases; nucleotides not matched to a gene: 8. Germline V CDR1 and CDR2: MGHRA, YSYEKL. CDR3 length: 15 amino acids.

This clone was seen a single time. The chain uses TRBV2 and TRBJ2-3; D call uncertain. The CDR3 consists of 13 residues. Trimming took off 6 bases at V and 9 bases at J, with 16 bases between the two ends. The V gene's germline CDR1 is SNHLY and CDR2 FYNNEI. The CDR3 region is CASSLSPGTTQYF. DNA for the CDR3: TGTGCCAGCAGCTTATCTCCGGGCACAACGCAGTATTTT. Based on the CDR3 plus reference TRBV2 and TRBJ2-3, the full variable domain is EPEVTQTPSHQVTQMGQEVILRCVPISNHLYFYWYRQILGQKVEFLVSFYNNEISEKSEIFDDQFSVERPDGSNFTLKIRSTKLEDSAMYFCASSLSPGTTQYFGPGTRLTVL.

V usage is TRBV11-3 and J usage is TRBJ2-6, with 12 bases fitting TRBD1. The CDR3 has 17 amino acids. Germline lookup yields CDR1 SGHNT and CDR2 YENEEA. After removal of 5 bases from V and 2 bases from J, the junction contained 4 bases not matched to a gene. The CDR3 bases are TGTGCCAGCAGCCCGGGACAGGGGGCGCCTGGGGCCAACGTCCTGACTTTC. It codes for CASSPGQGAPGANVLTF.

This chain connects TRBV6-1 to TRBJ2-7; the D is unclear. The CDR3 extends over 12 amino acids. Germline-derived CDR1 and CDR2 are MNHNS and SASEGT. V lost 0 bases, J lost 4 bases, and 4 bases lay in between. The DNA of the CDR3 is TGTGCCAGCAGTGAAGCGGTATACGAGCAGTACTTC. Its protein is CASSEAVYEQYF.

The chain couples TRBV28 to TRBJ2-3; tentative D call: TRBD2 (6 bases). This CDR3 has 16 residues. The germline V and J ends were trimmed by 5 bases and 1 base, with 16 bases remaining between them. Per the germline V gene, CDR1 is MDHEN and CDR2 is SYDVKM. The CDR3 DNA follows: TGTGCCAGCAGTGGGGAGGTCGCTACTGGCACAGATACGCAGTATTTT. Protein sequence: CASSGEVATGTDTQYF.

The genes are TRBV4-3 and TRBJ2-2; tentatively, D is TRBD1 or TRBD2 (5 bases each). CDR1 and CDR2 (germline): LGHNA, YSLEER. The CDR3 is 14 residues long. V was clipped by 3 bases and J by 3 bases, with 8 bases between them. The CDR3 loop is CASSQGTYTGELFF. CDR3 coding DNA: TGCGCCAGCAGCCAGGGGACCTACACCGGGGAGCTGTTTTTT.

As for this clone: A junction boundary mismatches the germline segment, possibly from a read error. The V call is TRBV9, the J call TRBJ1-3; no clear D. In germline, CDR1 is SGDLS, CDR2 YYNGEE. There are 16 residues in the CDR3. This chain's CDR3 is CASSVAKGVGGNNIYF. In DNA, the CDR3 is TGTGCCAGCAGCGTAGCTAAGGGAGTGGGTGGAAACAACATATATTTT.

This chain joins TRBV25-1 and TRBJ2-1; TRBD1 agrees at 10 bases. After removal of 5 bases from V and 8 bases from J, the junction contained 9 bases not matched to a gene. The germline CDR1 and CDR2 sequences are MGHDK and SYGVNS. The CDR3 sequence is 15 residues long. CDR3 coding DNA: TGTGCCAGCAGTCACCCGGGACAGGGGATCGATGAGCAGTTCTTC. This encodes CASSHPGQGIDEQFF.

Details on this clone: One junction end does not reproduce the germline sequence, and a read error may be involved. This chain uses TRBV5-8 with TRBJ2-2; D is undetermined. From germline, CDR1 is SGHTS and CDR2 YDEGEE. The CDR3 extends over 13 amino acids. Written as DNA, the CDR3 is TGCGCCAGCAGCCCTTCGGAGACCGGGGAGCTGTTTTTT. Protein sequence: CASSPSETGELFF.

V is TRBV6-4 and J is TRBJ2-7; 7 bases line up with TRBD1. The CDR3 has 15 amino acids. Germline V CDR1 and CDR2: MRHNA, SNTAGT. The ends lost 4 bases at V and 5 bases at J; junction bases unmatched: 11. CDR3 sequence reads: CASSGKETGQDEQYF. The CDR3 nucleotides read TGTGCCAGCAGTGGAAAGGAGACAGGGCAGGACGAGCAGTACTTC.

CDR3 region: CASSEVALGGNEAFF. The CDR3 DNA sequence: TGTGCCAGCAGTGAAGTTGCGTTGGGGGGGAATGAAGCTTTCTTT. This chain joins TRBV6-1 and TRBJ1-1, with TRBD1 as a possible D gene (5 bases). Germline V CDR1 and CDR2: MNHNS, SASEGT. The CDR3 runs to 15 residues. Trimming removed 1 base at V and 7 bases at J, with 16 bases between.

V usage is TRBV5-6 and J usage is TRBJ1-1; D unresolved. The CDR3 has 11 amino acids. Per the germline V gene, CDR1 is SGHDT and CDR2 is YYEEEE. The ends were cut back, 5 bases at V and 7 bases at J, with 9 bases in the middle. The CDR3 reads CASRSGIEAFF. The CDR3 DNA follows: TGTGCCAGCAGATCGGGAATTGAAGCTTTCTTT.

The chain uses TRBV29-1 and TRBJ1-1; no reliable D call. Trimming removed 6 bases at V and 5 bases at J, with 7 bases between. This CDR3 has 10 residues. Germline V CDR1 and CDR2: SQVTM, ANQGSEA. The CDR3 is CSVAGTEAFF. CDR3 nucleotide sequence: TGCAGCGTAGCAGGAACTGAAGCTTTCTTT.

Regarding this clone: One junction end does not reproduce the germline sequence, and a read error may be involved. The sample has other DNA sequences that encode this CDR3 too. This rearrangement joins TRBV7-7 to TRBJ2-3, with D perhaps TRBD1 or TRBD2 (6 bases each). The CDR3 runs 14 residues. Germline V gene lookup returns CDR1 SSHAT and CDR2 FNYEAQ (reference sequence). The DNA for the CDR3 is TGTGCTAGCAGCTTAGGGGGGACCGCGGATACGCAGTATTTT. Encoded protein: CASSLGGTADTQYF.

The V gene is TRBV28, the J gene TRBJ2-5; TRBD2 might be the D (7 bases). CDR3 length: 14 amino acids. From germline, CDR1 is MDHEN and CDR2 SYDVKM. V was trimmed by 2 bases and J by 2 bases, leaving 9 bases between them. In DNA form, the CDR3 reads TGTGCCAGCAGTTTAAGGGGGGGGCAAGAGACCCAGTACTTC. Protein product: CASSLRGGQETQYF.

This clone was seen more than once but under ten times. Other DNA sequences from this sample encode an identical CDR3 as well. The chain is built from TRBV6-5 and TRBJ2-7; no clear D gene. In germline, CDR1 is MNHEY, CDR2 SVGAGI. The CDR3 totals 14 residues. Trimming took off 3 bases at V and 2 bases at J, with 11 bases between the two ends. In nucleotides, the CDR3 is TGTGCCAGCAGTTATGGGCGTAAGCCCTACGAGCAGTACTTC. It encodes CASSYGRKPYEQYF.

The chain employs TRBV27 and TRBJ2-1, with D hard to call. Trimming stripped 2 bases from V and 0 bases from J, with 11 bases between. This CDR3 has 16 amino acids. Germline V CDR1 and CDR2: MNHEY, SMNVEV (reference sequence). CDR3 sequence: CASSLGRPASYNEQFF. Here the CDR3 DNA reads TGTGCCAGCAGTTTAGGCCGCCCGGCCTCCTACAATGAGCAGTTCTTC.

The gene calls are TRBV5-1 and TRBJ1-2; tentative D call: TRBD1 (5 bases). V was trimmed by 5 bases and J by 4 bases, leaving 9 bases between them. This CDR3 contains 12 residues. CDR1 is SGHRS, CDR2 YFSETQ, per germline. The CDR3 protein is CASSPDSYGYTF. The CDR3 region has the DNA TGCGCCAGCAGTCCAGACAGCTATGGCTACACCTTC.

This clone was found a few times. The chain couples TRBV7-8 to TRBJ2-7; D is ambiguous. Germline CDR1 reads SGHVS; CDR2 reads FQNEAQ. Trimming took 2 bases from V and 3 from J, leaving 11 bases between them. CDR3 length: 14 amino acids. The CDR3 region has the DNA TGTGCCAGCAGCTTAAGCCGCTATAACTACGAGCAGTACTTC. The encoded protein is CASSLSRYNYEQYF.

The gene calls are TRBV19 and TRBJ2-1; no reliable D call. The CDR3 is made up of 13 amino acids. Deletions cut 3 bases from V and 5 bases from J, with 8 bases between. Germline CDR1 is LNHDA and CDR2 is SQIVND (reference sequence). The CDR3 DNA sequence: TGTGCCAGTAGTATGGGTAGGAACAATGAGCAGTTCTTC. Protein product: CASSMGRNNEQFF.

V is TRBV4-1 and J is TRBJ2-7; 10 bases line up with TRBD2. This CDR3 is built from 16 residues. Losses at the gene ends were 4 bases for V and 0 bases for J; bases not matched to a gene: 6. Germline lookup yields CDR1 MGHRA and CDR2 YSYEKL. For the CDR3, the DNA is TGCGCCAGCAGCCCTCGGACTAGCGGCGGCTCCTACGAGCAGTACTTC. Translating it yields CASSPRTSGGSYEQYF.

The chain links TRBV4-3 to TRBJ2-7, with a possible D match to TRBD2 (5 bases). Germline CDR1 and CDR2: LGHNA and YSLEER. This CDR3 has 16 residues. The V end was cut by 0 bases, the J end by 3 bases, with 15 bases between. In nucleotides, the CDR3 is TGCGCCAGCAGCCAAGATACCCGGGGTCGGGGCTACGAGCAGTACTTC. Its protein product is CASSQDTRGRGYEQYF.

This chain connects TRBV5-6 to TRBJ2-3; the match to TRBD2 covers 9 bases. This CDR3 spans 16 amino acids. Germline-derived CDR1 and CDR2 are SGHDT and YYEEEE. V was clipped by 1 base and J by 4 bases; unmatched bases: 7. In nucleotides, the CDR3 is TGTGCCAGCAGCTTGTTTTTGGGACTAGCCCCAGATACGCAGTATTTT. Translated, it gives CASSLFLGLAPDTQYF.

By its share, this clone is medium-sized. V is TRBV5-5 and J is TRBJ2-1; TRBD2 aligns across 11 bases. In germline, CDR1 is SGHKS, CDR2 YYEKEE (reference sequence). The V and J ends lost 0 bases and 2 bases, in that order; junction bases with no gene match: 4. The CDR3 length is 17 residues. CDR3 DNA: TGTGCCAGCAGCTTGGGACTAGCGGGAACCACCTACAATGAGCAGTTCTTC. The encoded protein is CASSLGLAGTTYNEQFF.

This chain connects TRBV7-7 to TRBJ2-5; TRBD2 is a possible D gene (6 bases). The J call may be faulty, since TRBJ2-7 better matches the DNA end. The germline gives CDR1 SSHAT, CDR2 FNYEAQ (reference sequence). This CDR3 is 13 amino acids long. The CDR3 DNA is TGTGCCAGCAGCTTAGTCGCGGGGAGCGAGCAGTACTTC. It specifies CASSLVAGSEQYF.

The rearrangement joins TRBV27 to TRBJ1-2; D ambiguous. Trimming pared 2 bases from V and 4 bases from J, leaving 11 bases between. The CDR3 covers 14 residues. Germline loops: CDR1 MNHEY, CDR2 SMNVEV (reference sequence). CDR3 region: CASSLVGGFYGYTF. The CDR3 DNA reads TGTGCCAGCAGTTTAGTAGGCGGCTTCTATGGCTACACCTTC.

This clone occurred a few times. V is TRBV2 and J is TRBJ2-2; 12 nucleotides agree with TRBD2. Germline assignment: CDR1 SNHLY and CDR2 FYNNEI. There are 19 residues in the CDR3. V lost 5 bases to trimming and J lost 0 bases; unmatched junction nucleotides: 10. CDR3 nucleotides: TGTGCCAGCAGTACCTCGGGACTAGCGGGCGCCACGAACACCGGGGAGCTGTTTTTT. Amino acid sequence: CASSTSGLAGATNTGELFF.

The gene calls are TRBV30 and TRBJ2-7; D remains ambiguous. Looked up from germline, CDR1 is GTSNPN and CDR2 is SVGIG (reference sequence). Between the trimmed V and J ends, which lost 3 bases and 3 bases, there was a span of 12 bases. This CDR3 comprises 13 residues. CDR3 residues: CAWSWAVNYEQYF. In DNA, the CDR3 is TGTGCCTGGAGCTGGGCAGTTAACTACGAGCAGTACTTC.

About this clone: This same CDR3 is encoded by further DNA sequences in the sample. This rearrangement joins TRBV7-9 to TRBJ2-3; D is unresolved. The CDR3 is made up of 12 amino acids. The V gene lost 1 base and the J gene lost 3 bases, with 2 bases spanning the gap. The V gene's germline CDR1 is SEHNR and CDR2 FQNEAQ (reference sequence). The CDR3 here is CASSLGTDTQYF. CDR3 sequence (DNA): TGTGCCAGCAGCTTAGGGACAGATACGCAGTATTTT.

The CDR3 is CASTPASSNYGYTF. DNA of the CDR3: TGTGCCAGTACCCCGGCCTCTTCTAACTATGGCTACACCTTC. The V and J genes are TRBV19 and TRBJ1-2; D gene ambiguous. This CDR3 comprises 14 residues. Germline lookup yields CDR1 LNHDA and CDR2 SQIVND (reference sequence). V lost 7 bases and J lost 0, with 12 bases in between.